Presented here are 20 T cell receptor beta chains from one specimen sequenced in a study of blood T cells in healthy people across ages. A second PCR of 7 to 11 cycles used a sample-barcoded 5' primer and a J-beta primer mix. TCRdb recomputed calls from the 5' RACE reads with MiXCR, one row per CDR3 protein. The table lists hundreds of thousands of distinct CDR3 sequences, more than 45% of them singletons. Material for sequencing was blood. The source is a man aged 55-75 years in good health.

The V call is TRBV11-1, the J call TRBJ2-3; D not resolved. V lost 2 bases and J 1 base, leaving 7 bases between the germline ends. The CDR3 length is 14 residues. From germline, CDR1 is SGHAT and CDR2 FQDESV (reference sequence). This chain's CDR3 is CASSLSPGTDTQYF. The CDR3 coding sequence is TGTGCCAGCAGCTTATCGCCGGGCACAGATACGCAGTATTTT.

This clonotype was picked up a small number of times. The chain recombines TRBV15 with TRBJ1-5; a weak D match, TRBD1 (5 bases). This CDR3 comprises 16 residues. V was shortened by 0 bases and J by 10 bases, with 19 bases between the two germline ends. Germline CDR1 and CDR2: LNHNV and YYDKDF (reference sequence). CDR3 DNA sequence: TGTGCCACCAGCAGAGATGTCTCCAGGGCTGGGCATCCCCAGCATTTT. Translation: CATSRDVSRAGHPQHF.

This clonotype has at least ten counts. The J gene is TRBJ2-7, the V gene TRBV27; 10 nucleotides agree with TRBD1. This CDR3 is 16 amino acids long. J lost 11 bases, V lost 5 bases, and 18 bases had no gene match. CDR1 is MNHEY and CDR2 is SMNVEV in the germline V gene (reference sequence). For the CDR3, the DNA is TGTGCCAGCAGTAGCAGCCACCGGGACAGGGGTAAAGGGGAGTACTTC. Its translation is CASSSSHRDRGKGEYF.

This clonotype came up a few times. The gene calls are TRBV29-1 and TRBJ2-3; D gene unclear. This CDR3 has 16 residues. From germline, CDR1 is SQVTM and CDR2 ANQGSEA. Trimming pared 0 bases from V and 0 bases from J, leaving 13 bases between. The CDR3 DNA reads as TGCAGCGTTGAAGAAGGCAGACCGACTAGCACAGATACGCAGTATTTT. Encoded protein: CSVEEGRPTSTDTQYF.

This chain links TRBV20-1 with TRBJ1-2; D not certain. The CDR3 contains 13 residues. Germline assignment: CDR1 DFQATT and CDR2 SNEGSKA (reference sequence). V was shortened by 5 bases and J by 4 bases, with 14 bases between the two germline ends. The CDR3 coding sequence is TGCAGTGCTCCTAAGGGAACCCTCTATGGCTACACCTTC. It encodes CSAPKGTLYGYTF.

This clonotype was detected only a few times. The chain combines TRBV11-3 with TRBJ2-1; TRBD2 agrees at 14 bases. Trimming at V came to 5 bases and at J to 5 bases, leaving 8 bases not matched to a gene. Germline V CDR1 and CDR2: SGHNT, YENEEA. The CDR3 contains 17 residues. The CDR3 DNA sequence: TGTGCCAGCAGCCCCGGACTAGCGGGAGGTAAAAACAATGAGCAGTTCTTC. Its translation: CASSPGLAGGKNNEQFF.

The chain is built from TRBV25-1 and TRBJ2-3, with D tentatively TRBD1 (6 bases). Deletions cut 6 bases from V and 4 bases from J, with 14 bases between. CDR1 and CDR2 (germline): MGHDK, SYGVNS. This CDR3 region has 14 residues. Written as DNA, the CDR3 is TGTGCCAGCAGACCAAGGGGGTTGGCAGATACGCAGTATTTT. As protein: CASRPRGLADTQYF.

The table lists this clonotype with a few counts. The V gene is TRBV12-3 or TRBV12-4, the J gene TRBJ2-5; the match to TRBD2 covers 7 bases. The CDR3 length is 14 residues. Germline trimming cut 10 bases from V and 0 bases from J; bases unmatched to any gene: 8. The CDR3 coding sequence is TGTGCCATCAGCGGGGCGTACTACCAAGAGACCCAGTACTTC. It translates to CAISGAYYQETQYF.

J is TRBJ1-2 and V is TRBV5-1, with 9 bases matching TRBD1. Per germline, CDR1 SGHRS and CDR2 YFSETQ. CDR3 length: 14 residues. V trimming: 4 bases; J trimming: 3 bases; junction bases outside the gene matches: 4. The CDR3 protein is CASSTGQGHYGYTF. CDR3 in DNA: TGCGCCAGCAGCACCGGACAGGGGCACTATGGCTACACCTTC.

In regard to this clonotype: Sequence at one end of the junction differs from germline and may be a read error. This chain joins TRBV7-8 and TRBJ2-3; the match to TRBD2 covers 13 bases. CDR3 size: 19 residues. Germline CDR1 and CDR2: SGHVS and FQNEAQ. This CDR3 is CVSSSSPRTSGGGTDTQYF. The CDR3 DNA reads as TGTGTCAGCAGCTCCTCACCCCGGACTAGCGGGGGAGGCACAGATACGCAGTATTTT.

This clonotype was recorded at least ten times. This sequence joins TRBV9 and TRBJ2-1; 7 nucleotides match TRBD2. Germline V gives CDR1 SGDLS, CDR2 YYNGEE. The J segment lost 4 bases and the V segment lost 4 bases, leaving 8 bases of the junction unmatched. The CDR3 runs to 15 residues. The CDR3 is CASSSRTRGYNEQFF. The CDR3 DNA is TGTGCCAGCAGCTCCCGGACTAGAGGATACAATGAGCAGTTCTTC.

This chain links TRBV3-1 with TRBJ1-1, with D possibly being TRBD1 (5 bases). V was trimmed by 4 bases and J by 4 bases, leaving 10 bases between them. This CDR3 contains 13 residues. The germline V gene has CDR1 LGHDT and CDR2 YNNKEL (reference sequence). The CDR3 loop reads CASSRTSPTEAFF. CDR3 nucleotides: TGTGCCAGCAGCCGGACAAGCCCCACTGAAGCTTTCTTT. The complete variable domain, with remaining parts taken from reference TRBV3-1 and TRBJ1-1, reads DTAVSQTPKYLVTQMGNDKSIKCEQNLGHDTMYWYKQDSKKFLKIMFSYNNKELIINETVPNRFSPKSPDKAHLNLHINSLELGDSAVYFCASSRTSPTEAFFGQGTRLTVV.

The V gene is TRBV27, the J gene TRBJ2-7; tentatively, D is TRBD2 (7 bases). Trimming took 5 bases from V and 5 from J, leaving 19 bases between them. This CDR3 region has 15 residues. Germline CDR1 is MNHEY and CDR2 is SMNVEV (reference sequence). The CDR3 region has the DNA TGTGCCAGCAGTCTCCTCCTGGGGGGGCTTAACGAGCAGTACTTC. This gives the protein CASSLLLGGLNEQYF.

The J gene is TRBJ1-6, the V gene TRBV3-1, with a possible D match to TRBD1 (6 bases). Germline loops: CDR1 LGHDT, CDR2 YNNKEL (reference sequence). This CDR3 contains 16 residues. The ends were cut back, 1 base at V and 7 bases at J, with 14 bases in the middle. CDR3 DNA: TGTGCCAGCAGCCAAGGATCAGGACAGAGGAATTCACCCCTCCACTTT. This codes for CASSQGSGQRNSPLHF.

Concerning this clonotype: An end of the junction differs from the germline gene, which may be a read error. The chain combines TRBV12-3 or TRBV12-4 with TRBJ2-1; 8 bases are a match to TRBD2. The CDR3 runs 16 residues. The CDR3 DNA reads TGTGCCGGCAGCCAGGCCCGGACTAGCTCTTACAATGAGCAGTTCTTC. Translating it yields CAGSQARTSSYNEQFF.

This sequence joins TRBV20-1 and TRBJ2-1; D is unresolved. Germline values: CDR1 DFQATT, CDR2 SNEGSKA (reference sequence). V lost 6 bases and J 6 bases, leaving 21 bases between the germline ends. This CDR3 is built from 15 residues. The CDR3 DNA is TGCAGTGCCGAGGACCAGTCGAATTTACTCAATGAGCAGTTCTTC. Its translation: CSAEDQSNLLNEQFF.

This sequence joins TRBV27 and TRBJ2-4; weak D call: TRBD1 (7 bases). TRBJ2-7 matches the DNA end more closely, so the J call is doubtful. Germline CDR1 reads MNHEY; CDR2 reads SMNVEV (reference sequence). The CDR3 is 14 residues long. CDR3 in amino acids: CASKEGTAKGEQYF. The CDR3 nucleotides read TGTGCCAGCAAGGAGGGGACAGCGAAGGGCGAGCAGTACTTC.

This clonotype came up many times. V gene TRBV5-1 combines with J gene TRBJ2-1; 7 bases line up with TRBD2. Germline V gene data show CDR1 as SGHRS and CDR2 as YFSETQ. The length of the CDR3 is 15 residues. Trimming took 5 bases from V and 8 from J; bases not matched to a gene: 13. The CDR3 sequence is CASSPIAGVWDEQFF. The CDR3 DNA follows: TGCGCCAGCAGTCCGATAGCGGGTGTATGGGATGAGCAGTTCTTC.

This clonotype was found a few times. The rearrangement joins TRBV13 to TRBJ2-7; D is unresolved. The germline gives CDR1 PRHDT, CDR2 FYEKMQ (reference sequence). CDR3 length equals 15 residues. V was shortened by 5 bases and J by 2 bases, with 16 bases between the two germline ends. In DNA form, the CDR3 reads TGTGCCAGCAGCCGATTCAAAGATATCGCCTACGAGCAGTACTTC. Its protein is CASSRFKDIAYEQYF.

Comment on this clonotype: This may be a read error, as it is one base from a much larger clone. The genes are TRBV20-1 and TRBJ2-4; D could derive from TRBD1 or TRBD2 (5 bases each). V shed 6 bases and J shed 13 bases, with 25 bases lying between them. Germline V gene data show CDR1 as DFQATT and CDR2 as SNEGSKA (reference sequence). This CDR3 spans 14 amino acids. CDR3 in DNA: TGCAGTGCGTTGGCCGTATGGGGGTACAATGAGCAGTACTTC. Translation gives CSALAVWGYNEQYF.